This entry is about one T cell receptor (beta chain). An end of the junction does not agree with germline; a read error may underlie this. This record comes from a study of blood T cell repertoires in COVID-19. Under the authors' procedure: Using reference gene primer amplification, nucleated cell counts were estimated. Produced via immunoSEQ multiplex PCR; TCRdb's table is partial and in-frame only. The DNA was the basis for D and trimming; V, J and clone size are from that table. The table lists some 150,000 clones, about 88% of them singletons. The TCR was taken from a man aged 40-50 years with acute or convalescent COVID-19. Sequenced sample: peripheral blood.

The CDR3 nucleotides read TGTGCCAGTAGTACCGGACAGGAAACTATATTC. As protein: CASSTGQETIF. The chain has TRBV19 and TRBJ1-2; 7 bases line up with TRBD1. Germline assignment: CDR1 LNHDA and CDR2 SQIVND (reference sequence). The CDR3 extends over 11 amino acids.